A single T cell receptor beta chain is shown here with its context. This clonotype was seen only a few times. Its recognized antigen is unknown. There are no base qualities to consult, and no much larger clone falls within one base. CDR1 SNHLY and CDR2 FYNNEI are derived from the germline V gene. Relative to germline, V is 3 bases shorter and J is 4 bases shorter, with 13 bases between their ends. From the cysteine up to the phenylalanine, the CDR3 has a length of 15 residues. Of all the DNA, just the CDR3 is kept, 45 bases in frame from base 1. Libraries were made using 5' RACE. Sequencing was carried out with an Illumina HiSeq 2500. The second PCR ran for about 6 to 12 cycles and used a J-beta primer mix along with a sample-barcoded 5' primer. A template-switch 5' adaptor carrying 12 random nucleotides introduced a unique molecular identifier onto each TCR beta cDNA molecule. Each sample yielded at least 3 million CDR3-containing paired-end reads. First-strand cDNA was synthesized from all RNA with the Mint cDNA synthesis kit, primed by a TRBC-specific oligonucleotide. Following uracil-DNA glycosylase treatment, all cDNA underwent a first 18-cycle PCR with the universal primers M1SS and BC2_uni_R. In the source study's methods: For normalization, 1 million high-quality reads were randomly selected from each sample, with every read carrying a distinct molecular identifier. Reads sharing molecular identifiers were discarded rather than binned into consensus sequences. MiTCR, set to a Q25 quality threshold and the strictest error-elimination algorithm, was used for CDR3 identification, clonotype clustering and error correction. A nonparametric unseen species model with Euler transformation was used to estimate a lower bound on total TCR beta diversity. TCRdb redid the processing of the public reads, applying fastp at Q25 and MiXCR, and retained in-frame beta chains. Merged by CDR3 protein, the rows form single entries marked with the most common genes and DNA. The V and J calls follow TCRdb's processing rather than the paper's. Present in this sample are about a million distinct CDR3 sequences, roughly 51% of which were seen just once. The ten largest clones add up to 20% to 25% of the sample.

This sample stems from a study of blood T cells in healthy people across ages (dated by TCRdb to 2015 to 2017). Concerning the study at large: In model experiments, roughly one uniquely barcoded TCR beta cDNA molecule per two T cells was captured by template switching. To track age-related changes in TCR beta repertoire diversity, the study relied on deep sequencing normalized with unique cDNA molecular identifiers. The donors were split into four age groups: young (average about 16 years), middle-aged (roughly 40), aged (roughly 65) and long-lived (over 75). To avoid experimental bias, donors of different ages were randomly spread across the sequencing lanes. Two additional independent replicas of 1 million unique cDNA reads from the same blood draw were analyzed for two donors (one aged 18 to 30 and one aged 80 or older). What the authors observed across the whole study: Donor CMV infection status was unknown, potentially confounding age-related changes in expanded clonotypes. Since profiling was done on bulk unsorted PBMCs, naive and antigen-experienced compartments could not be conclusively compared. There was a strong correlation between observed TCR beta diversity and the percentage of naive T cells measured by flow cytometry. Estimates of total diversity based on one million sequenced T cells were considered lower bounds and underestimates. Observed TCR beta diversity per million T cells fell roughly linearly with age, and a significant reduction was already apparent by age about 43. Compared with the aged group, the long-lived group had more naive CD4+ T cells, fewer expanded clones and increased TCR diversity, suggesting age selection.

Donors were a few dozen systemically healthy Caucasian individuals from Russia aged roughly 6 to 100 years. Each donor gave around 9.5 milliliters of peripheral blood, collected into EDTA-treated Vacutainer tubes. Ficoll-Paque density-gradient centrifugation was used to isolate PBMCs, with at least 6 million per sample. Trizol reagent was used to extract total RNA from the PBMCs, yielding at least 6 micrograms per sample. Naive CD45RAhigh/CD27high T cell percentages were measured by flow cytometry on a PBMC aliquot from every donor. The sequence links TRBV2 to TRBJ2-1, with TRBD2 as a weak D call on 6 bases. The sample was blood. The TCR originated in a woman aged 55 to 70 in good health. The CDR3: CASSDLGGQYNEQFF. The nucleotide sequence is given as TGTGCCAGCAGTGATCTGGGAGGACAATACAATGAGCAGTTCTTC.